This entry lists 27 T cell receptor beta chains sequenced from one sample in a study of T cell changes during pregnancy in multiple sclerosis. Libraries were prepared by immunoSEQ multiplex PCR; TCRdb keeps only in-frame clonotypes and omits some of them. The table includes tens of thousands of clones, 80% to 95% detected once. The sequences come from peripheral blood, collected after pregnancy. The receptor set was obtained from a female donor in good health, enrolled as a control in a pregnancy study.

The chain has TRBV10-3 and TRBJ2-3; 12 nucleotides line up with TRBD2. This CDR3 spans 15 amino acids. V lost 6 bases, J lost 5 bases, and 6 bases stayed unmatched. Germline CDR1 ENHRY, CDR2 SYGVKD. CDR3 nucleotides: TGTGCCATCAGGGGGACTAGCGGGTCCCGAGATACGCAGTATTTT. Its translation is CAIRGTSGSRDTQYF.

This clone came up once. The chain links TRBV4-1 to TRBJ2-7; 8 nucleotides line up with TRBD1. Germline values: CDR1 MGHRA, CDR2 YSYEKL. After removal of 1 base from V and 1 base from J, the junction contained 6 bases not matched to a gene. The CDR3 is made up of 16 amino acids. CDR3 DNA sequence: TGCGCCAGCAGCCAAGCCCAGGGGGCGAAGTCCTACGAGCAGTACTTC. The encoded protein is CASSQAQGAKSYEQYF.

CDR3 amino acids: CASSVDGQVSADTQYF. The CDR3 DNA sequence: TGTGCCAGCAGTGTCGATGGACAGGTTTCGGCAGATACGCAGTATTTT. This chain uses TRBV2 with TRBJ2-3; 7 bases match TRBD1. Germline trimming cut 4 bases from V and 4 bases from J; bases unmatched to any gene: 11. This CDR3 is 16 amino acids long. Germline V lookup: CDR1 SNHLY, CDR2 FYNNEI.

The chain recombines TRBV27 with TRBJ1-1; D not certain. This CDR3 contains 16 residues. Trimming left V 6 bases short and J 1 base short, with 18 bases between. Per germline, CDR1 MNHEY and CDR2 SMNVEV (reference sequence). The CDR3 nucleotides are TGTGCCAGCAGGGATTGGCAGGCATCCTCGAACACTGAAGCTTTCTTT. The encoded protein is CASRDWQASSNTEAFF.

This chain joins TRBV11-2 and TRBJ1-2; tentatively, D is TRBD1 (6 bases). Germline CDR1 is SGHAT and CDR2 is FQNNGV. This CDR3 has 15 amino acids. V lost 0 bases to trimming and J lost 4 bases, with 12 bases between them. CDR3 region: CASSLDQSGVYGYTF. CDR3 DNA sequence: TGTGCCAGCAGCTTAGATCAGTCAGGGGTCTATGGCTACACCTTC.

The table lists this clone with a few counts. The V and J genes are TRBV15 and TRBJ1-1; D gene uncertain. Germline values: CDR1 LNHNV, CDR2 YYDKDF (reference sequence). V was pared by 0 bases and J by 0 bases, with 8 bases between. The CDR3 covers 15 residues. CDR3 nucleotide sequence: TGTGCCACCAGCAGAGAGGAGACGGTGAACACTGAAGCTTTCTTT. Protein product: CATSREETVNTEAFF.

This clone rates as medium-sized. The chain has TRBV6-5 and TRBJ1-6; weak D call: TRBD1 (5 bases). Per germline, CDR1 MNHEY and CDR2 SVGAGI. The CDR3 spans 14 residues. V lost 2 bases to trimming and J lost 9 bases, with 11 bases between them. Here the CDR3 reads CASSYDSEASPLHF. The CDR3 DNA reads TGTGCCAGCAGTTACGACAGTGAGGCTTCACCCCTCCACTTT.

This chain uses TRBV27 with TRBJ1-5; D remains unclear. This CDR3 region has 13 residues. Per the germline V gene, CDR1 is MNHEY and CDR2 is SMNVEV (reference sequence). The ends were cut back, 3 bases at V and 5 bases at J, with 8 bases in the middle. In DNA, the CDR3 is TGTGCCAGCAGTTTGGGGAGGGATCAGCCCCAGCATTTT. This encodes CASSLGRDQPQHF.

In its sample, this clone was seen a few times. The CDR3 region has the DNA TGTGCCAGCTCACCCCAGACAGGGGAGGATTCACCCCTCCACTTT. Amino acid sequence: CASSPQTGEDSPLHF. The chain employs TRBV18 and TRBJ1-6, with 8 positions matching TRBD1. V gave up 3 bases and J gave up 8 bases; unmatched junction bases: 6. The CDR3 runs 15 residues. Germline assignment: CDR1 KGHSH and CDR2 LQKENI.

The chain has TRBV7-9 and TRBJ2-2; TRBD1 matches at 7 bases. The germline V gene has CDR1 SEHNR and CDR2 FQNEAQ (reference sequence). The V segment lost 5 bases and the J segment 9 bases; nucleotides outside the gene matches: 9. The CDR3 totals 14 residues. The CDR3, as DNA: TGTGCCAGCAGCCCCACCGGGACAGACAGGGAGCTGTTTTTT. Protein sequence: CASSPTGTDRELFF.

This clone was seen a few times. V gene TRBV4-2 combines with J gene TRBJ2-7, with D unresolved. This CDR3 is 13 amino acids long. Germline CDR1 LGHNA, CDR2 YNFKEQ. V gave up 1 base and J gave up 3 bases, with 7 bases separating them. The CDR3 protein is CASSQGQDYEQYF. In DNA form, the CDR3 reads TGTGCCAGCAGCCAAGGTCAGGACTACGAGCAGTACTTC.

The chain has TRBV6-6 and TRBJ2-1, with TRBD2 identical over 9 bases. V lost 5 bases, J lost 1 base, and 3 bases stayed unmatched. Germline V gene data show CDR1 as MNHNY and CDR2 as SVGAGI (reference sequence). This CDR3 has 15 amino acids. CDR3 loop: CASSTLAGSYNEQFF. CDR3 in DNA: TGTGCCAGCAGTACACTAGCGGGTTCCTACAATGAGCAGTTCTTC.

This chain links TRBV5-4 with TRBJ1-4; no clear D gene. There are 16 residues in the CDR3. Germline V lookup: CDR1 SGHNT, CDR2 YYREEE (reference sequence). V shed 0 bases and J shed 0 bases, with 9 bases lying between them. The CDR3 spells CASSLAGAATNEKLFF. In nucleotides, the CDR3 is TGTGCCAGCAGCTTGGCGGGTGCGGCAACTAATGAAAAACTGTTTTTT.

The chain is built from TRBV27 and TRBJ1-3; D possibly corresponds to TRBD1 (6 bases). The CDR3 covers 17 residues. Looked up from germline, CDR1 is MNHEY and CDR2 is SMNVEV (reference sequence). V lost 5 bases and J lost 2, with 19 bases in between. CDR3 DNA: TGTGCCAGCAGTCCCTGGACTGCCGGGGGGCCTGGAAACACCATATATTTT. This translates into CASSPWTAGGPGNTIYF.

V is TRBV10-2 and J is TRBJ2-5; possibly TRBD1 for D (5 bases). Germline CDR1 is WSHSY and CDR2 is SAAADI. V was cut by 0 bases and J by 1 base, with 9 bases left in between. This CDR3 region has 15 residues. For the CDR3, the DNA is TGCGCCAGCAGTGAGTCAGACAGCATCCAAGAGACCCAGTACTTC. As protein: CASSESDSIQETQYF.

This chain joins TRBV19 and TRBJ2-1; possible D gene TRBD2, 6 bases. Germline CDR1 LNHDA, CDR2 SQIVND (reference sequence). CDR3 length equals 13 residues. Trimming took 5 bases from V and 4 from J, leaving 9 bases between them. CDR3 DNA: TGTGCCAGTAGTGTGGGACTGTACAATGAGCAGTTCTTC. This gives the protein CASSVGLYNEQFF. The entire variable domain, with the rest obtained from reference TRBV19 and TRBJ2-1, is as follows: DGGITQSPKYLFRKEGQNVTLSCEQNLNHDAMYWYRQDPGQGLRLIYYSQIVNDFQKGDIAEGYSVSREKKESFPLTVTSAQKNPTAFYLCASSVGLYNEQFFGPGTRLTVL.

The chain uses TRBV27 and TRBJ2-3, with 8 bases identical to TRBD2. Trimming cost V 6 bases and J 7 bases; bases outside gene matches: 12. Germline V gives CDR1 MNHEY, CDR2 SMNVEV (reference sequence). CDR3 length: 15 amino acids. The CDR3: CASSPRDSGIYTQYF. CDR3 coding DNA: TGTGCCAGCAGCCCCCGGGATAGCGGGATATATACGCAGTATTTT.

V gene TRBV9 combines with J gene TRBJ2-5; 12 positions agree with TRBD2. Germline V gene lookup returns CDR1 SGDLS and CDR2 YYNGEE. The CDR3 covers 16 residues. The V and J ends lost 3 bases and 4 bases, in that order; junction bases with no gene match: 7. The CDR3 bases are TGTGCCAGCAGCGACGGACTAGCGGGAAGGGGAGAGACCCAGTACTTC. Encoded protein: CASSDGLAGRGETQYF.

This chain links TRBV9 with TRBJ1-2, with D perhaps TRBD1 (5 bases). Looked up from germline, CDR1 is SGDLS and CDR2 is YYNGEE. Trimming shortened V by 0 bases and J by 6 bases, and 15 bases separated the two germline ends. The CDR3 runs 15 residues. CDR3 nucleotides: TGTGCCAGCAGCGTAGCTGGGGGGAATTTAGATGGCTACACCTTC. This gives the protein CASSVAGGNLDGYTF.

The gene calls are TRBV7-3 and TRBJ2-5, with 7 bases matching TRBD2. Unmatched junction bases numbered 3, after V lost 2 bases and J lost 0 bases. The CDR3 is made up of 15 amino acids. CDR1 and CDR2 (germline): SGHTA, FQGTGA. This CDR3 is CASSLLGTNQETQYF. The DNA of the CDR3 is TGTGCCAGCAGCTTATTGGGGACTAACCAAGAGACCCAGTACTTC. Full variable domain (remainder filled in from reference TRBV7-3 and TRBJ2-5): GAGVSQTPSNKVTEKGKYVELRCDPISGHTALYWYRQSLGQGPEFLIYFQGTGAADDSGLPNDRFFAVRPEGSVSTLKIQRTERGDSAVYLCASSLLGTNQETQYFGPGTRLLVL.

The chain couples TRBV15 to TRBJ2-2; 7 bases map to TRBD1. CDR1 LNHNV and CDR2 YYDKDF come from the germline V gene (reference sequence). The CDR3 is 16 amino acids. V shed 0 bases, J shed 1 base, and the junction held 2 bases outside the gene matches. This CDR3 reads CATSRERGLNTGELFF. DNA for the CDR3: TGTGCCACCAGCAGAGAAAGGGGGCTGAACACCGGGGAGCTGTTTTTT.

The chain uses TRBV9 and TRBJ1-1; D is ambiguous. This CDR3 spans 13 amino acids. CDR1 and CDR2 from the germline V gene are SGDLS and YYNGEE. The germline V and J ends were trimmed by 0 bases and 4 bases, with 7 bases remaining between them. CDR3 nucleotides: TGTGCCAGCAGCGTAGATCCTACCACTGAAGCTTTCTTT. Amino acid sequence: CASSVDPTTEAFF.

The rearrangement links TRBV27 to TRBJ2-3; 9 bases fit TRBD2. J lost 0 bases, V lost 6 bases, and 16 bases had no gene match. Germline V gene data show CDR1 as MNHEY and CDR2 as SMNVEV (reference sequence). The CDR3 has 19 residues. In DNA, the CDR3 is TGTGCCAGCAGGCCGGGGCGACTAGCGGCTGACGTTAGCACAGATACGCAGTATTTT. It translates to CASRPGRLAADVSTDTQYF.

This chain connects TRBV5-8 to TRBJ1-1; D unclear. This CDR3 comprises 11 residues. Trimming took 1 base from V and 7 from J, leaving 5 bases between them. From germline, CDR1 is SGHTS and CDR2 YDEGEE. CDR3 in amino acids: CASSLLSEAFF. As DNA, the CDR3 is TGTGCCAGCAGCTTGCTGAGTGAAGCTTTCTTT.

V and J are TRBV28 and TRBJ1-5; D not resolved. The CDR3 runs 14 residues. The ends were cut back, 2 bases at V and 5 bases at J, with 10 bases in the middle. Germline CDR1 MDHEN, CDR2 SYDVKM. CDR3 sequence (DNA): TGTGCCAGCAGTTTAGACGAGGGCGATCAGCCCCAGCATTTT. Protein sequence: CASSLDEGDQPQHF.

The chain has TRBV18 and TRBJ1-5; D is ambiguous. CDR1 is KGHSH and CDR2 is LQKENI in the germline V gene. V dropped 3 bases and J dropped 6 bases, with 9 bases sitting between them. CDR3 length equals 13 residues. CDR3 in DNA: TGTGCCAGCTCACCCGGGTACGTTCAGCCCCAGCATTTT. It encodes CASSPGYVQPQHF.

The CDR3 is CASSFGRQETQYF. The CDR3 DNA reads TGTGCCAGCAGTTTCGGGAGGCAAGAGACCCAGTACTTC. This chain links TRBV6-5 with TRBJ2-5, with TRBD2 matching 7 bases. The CDR3 contains 13 residues. CDR1 and CDR2 from the germline V gene are MNHEY and SVGAGI. The V and J ends lost 4 bases and 2 bases, in that order; junction bases with no gene match: 1.